Below, 15 T cell receptor beta chains from the same sample are listed, as sequenced in a study of blood T cell repertoires in COVID-19. Generated by immunoSEQ multiplex PCR, the TCRdb table keeps only in-frame clones and is missing some. The profile shows about 280,000 clones, 75% to 85% of them singletons. Sequencing used peripheral blood. The receptors come from a man aged 50 or older with active or convalescent COVID-19.

The genes are TRBV19 and TRBJ1-2, with no clear D. V lost 7 bases, J lost 0 bases, and 9 bases lay in between. The CDR3 spans 13 residues. Germline values: CDR1 LNHDA, CDR2 SQIVND (reference sequence). The CDR3 nucleotides are TGTGCCAGTACCTTTAGAGCTAACTATGGCTACACCTTC. It is translated as CASTFRANYGYTF.

The V and J genes are TRBV18 and TRBJ1-1; unclear D gene. Deletions cut 4 bases from V and 4 bases from J, with 10 bases between. Germline V gene sequence: CDR1 KGHSH, CDR2 LQKENI. The CDR3 is 13 residues long. In DNA, the CDR3 is TGTGCCAGCTCACTCTCCGGTTCCACTGAAGCTTTCTTT. Translated, it gives CASSLSGSTEAFF. Filled out from reference TRBV18 and TRBJ1-1, the complete variable domain reads NAGVMQNPRHLVRRRGQEARLRCSPMKGHSHVYWYRQLPEEGLKFMVYLQKENIIDESGMPKERFSAEFPKEGPSILRIQQVVRGDSAAYFCASSLSGSTEAFFGQGTRLTVV.

V gene TRBV19 combines with J gene TRBJ2-3; the match to TRBD1 covers 7 bases. The V segment lost 4 bases and the J segment 6 bases; nucleotides outside the gene matches: 10. Germline V lookup: CDR1 LNHDA, CDR2 SQIVND (reference sequence). The CDR3 has 15 amino acids. The CDR3 region is CASSNGLTGPDTQYF. The DNA for the CDR3 is TGTGCCAGTAGTAACGGTCTGACAGGGCCGGATACGCAGTATTTT.

The CDR3 spells CAWSLGTGLWTDTQYF. In DNA form, the CDR3 reads TGTGCCTGGAGTTTAGGGACAGGCCTTTGGACAGATACGCAGTATTTT. The genes are TRBV30 and TRBJ2-3; 8 nucleotides line up with TRBD1. V gave up 2 bases and J gave up 3 bases; unmatched junction bases: 10. This CDR3 region has 16 residues. CDR1 GTSNPN and CDR2 SVGIG come from the germline V gene (reference sequence).

The CDR3 region has the DNA TGTGCCAGCAGCCCGACGTGGGGCAGTGTCACAGATACGCAGTATTTT. It is translated as CASSPTWGSVTDTQYF. The chain is built from TRBV7-9 and TRBJ2-3; maybe TRBD1 (5 bases). CDR3 length: 16 residues. CDR1 is SEHNR, CDR2 FQNEAQ, per germline (reference sequence). V lost 5 bases and J 2 bases, leaving 17 bases between the germline ends.

The chain has TRBV18 and TRBJ2-3; 8 bases map to TRBD1. The CDR3 consists of 15 residues. Germline V CDR1 and CDR2: KGHSH, LQKENI. J lost 6 bases, V lost 3 bases, and 8 bases had no gene match. Here the CDR3 reads CASSPQGATTDTQYF. CDR3 DNA: TGTGCCAGCTCACCCCAGGGGGCGACTACGGATACGCAGTATTTT.

Remarks on this clone: A single base separates this from a much larger clone, so it may be a read error. V and J are TRBV5-6 and TRBJ1-1; D call uncertain. V lost 0 bases and J 0 bases, leaving 3 bases between the germline ends. The CDR3 has 13 residues. CDR1 and CDR2 from the germline V gene are SGHDT and YYEEEE. The CDR3 sequence is CASSLVVNTEAFF. The CDR3 DNA reads TGTGCCAGCAGCTTGGTAGTGAACACTGAAGCTTTCTTT.

V usage is TRBV6-5 and J usage is TRBJ2-1; maybe TRBD2 (6 bases). Trimming removed 8 bases at V and 6 bases at J, with 17 bases between. This CDR3 is 14 amino acids long. Germline CDR1 and CDR2: MNHEY and SVGAGI. CDR3 region: CASRRDFSGNEQFF. The CDR3 DNA reads TGTGCCAGCCGCCGGGACTTTAGCGGCAATGAGCAGTTCTTC.

The V gene is TRBV5-1, the J gene TRBJ2-3; 9 bases match TRBD1. From germline, CDR1 is SGHRS and CDR2 YFSETQ. Unmatched junction bases numbered 6, after V lost 5 bases and J lost 2 bases. There are 15 residues in the CDR3. Written as DNA, the CDR3 is TGCGCCAGCAGTTTTACAGGGGGCCTCACAGATACGCAGTATTTT. Translating it yields CASSFTGGLTDTQYF.

The chain uses TRBV7-2 and TRBJ2-7; TRBD2 matches at 10 bases. CDR1 is SGHTA, CDR2 FQGNSA, per germline. Unmatched junction bases numbered 11, after V lost 5 bases and J lost 4 bases. CDR3 length equals 16 residues. CDR3 loop: CASSPPPGTSEYEQYF. CDR3 sequence (DNA): TGTGCCAGCAGCCCCCCTCCCGGGACTAGCGAGTACGAGCAGTACTTC.

The rearrangement uses TRBV18 and TRBJ2-2, with TRBD1 matching over 9 bases. Trimming at V came to 5 bases and at J to 4 bases, leaving 5 bases not matched to a gene. The CDR3 contains 15 residues. The germline CDR1 and CDR2 sequences are KGHSH and LQKENI. CDR3 residues: CASSSGQGGTGELFF. The CDR3, as DNA: TGTGCCAGCTCATCGGGACAGGGTGGCACCGGGGAGCTGTTTTTT.

This sequence joins TRBV11-2 and TRBJ2-7, with D maybe TRBD2 (6 bases). There are 17 residues in the CDR3. V was clipped by 1 base and J by 7 bases, with 23 bases between them. Germline CDR1 and CDR2: SGHAT and FQNNGV. The CDR3 loop is CASSLVRRAWEEGEQYF. The DNA of the CDR3 is TGTGCCAGCAGCTTAGTGAGGAGGGCGTGGGAAGAAGGAGAGCAGTACTTC.

The chain employs TRBV25-1 and TRBJ1-4; a weak D match, TRBD1 (5 bases). This CDR3 has 16 residues. Germline values: CDR1 MGHDK, CDR2 SYGVNS. V was cut by 11 bases and J by 0 bases, with 19 bases left in between. CDR3: CALCIIRGTTNEKLFF. CDR3 DNA sequence: TGTGCCCTTTGTATTATAAGGGGAACAACTAATGAAAAACTGTTTTTT.

V usage is TRBV12-3 or TRBV12-4 and J usage is TRBJ2-5; D is uncertain. CDR3 length equals 13 residues. V shed 6 bases and J shed 7 bases, with 15 bases lying between them. For the CDR3, the DNA is TGTGCCAGCAGCCCTGAGCAGGCAGGGACCCAGTACTTC. Translation: CASSPEQAGTQYF.

V is TRBV6-5 and J is TRBJ2-1, with TRBD1 identical over 9 bases. Germline CDR1 reads MNHEY; CDR2 reads SVGAGI. Trimming at V came to 11 bases and at J to 7 bases, leaving 3 bases not matched to a gene. The CDR3 is 11 residues long. CDR3 amino acids: CAGGQGNEQFF. Written as DNA, the CDR3 is TGTGCCGGTGGACAGGGGAATGAGCAGTTCTTC.